This T cell receptor beta chain is from a study of blood T cell repertoires in COVID-19. The overall study: Acute and convalescent COVID-19 specimens originated in the United States, Italy and Spain. T cells, B-cell-depleted T cells, or PBMCs provided the cDNA or gDNA that served as material.

Some clones are missing from TCRdb's copy, which holds only in-frame ones; the method was immunoSEQ multiplex PCR. The sample includes around 100,000 clones, 90% of them seen just once. Germline assignment: CDR1 SGHTA and CDR2 FQGNSA. V shed 2 bases, J shed 7 bases, and the junction held 8 bases outside the gene matches. This CDR3 has 15 amino acids. The sequenced sample was peripheral blood. This chain joins TRBV7-2 and TRBJ2-1; 7 bases are a match to TRBD2. The sequence derives from a man aged 18 to 30 with COVID-19, enrolled during active disease. CDR3 sequence: CASSLRREGRNEQFF. DNA for the CDR3: TGTGCCAGCAGCTTAAGGAGGGAGGGTAGGAATGAGCAGTTCTTC.